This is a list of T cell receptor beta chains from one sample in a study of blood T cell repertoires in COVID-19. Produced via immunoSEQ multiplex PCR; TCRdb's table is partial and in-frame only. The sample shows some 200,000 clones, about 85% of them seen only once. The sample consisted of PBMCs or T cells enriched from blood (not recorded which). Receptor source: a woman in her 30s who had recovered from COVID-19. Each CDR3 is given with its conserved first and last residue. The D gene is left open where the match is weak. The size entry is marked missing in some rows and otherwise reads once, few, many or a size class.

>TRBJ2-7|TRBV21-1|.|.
TGTGCCAGCAGCAAAGCGCTGAGCAGGGGGTCCTACGAGCAGTACTTC
CASSKALSRGSYEQYF
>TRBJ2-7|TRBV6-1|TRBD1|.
TGTGCCAGCAGTGAAGTTGTGGACAGGGGTTACGAGCAGTACTTC
CASSEVVDRGYEQYF
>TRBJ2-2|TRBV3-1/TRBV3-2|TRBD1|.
TGTGCCAGCAGCCAAGATCAGGGCAGGGGGCTTACCGGGGAGCTGTTTTTT
CASSQDQGRGLTGELFF
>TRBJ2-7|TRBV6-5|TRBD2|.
TGTGCCAGCAGCCCCAGACTAGCGACCGAGCAGTACTTC
CASSPRLATEQYF
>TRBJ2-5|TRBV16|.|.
TGTGCCAGCAGCCAATCCTCGCGGGCGGTAGGGAAAGAGACCCAGTACTTC
CASSQSSRAVGKETQYF
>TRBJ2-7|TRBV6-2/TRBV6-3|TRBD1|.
TGTGCCAGCAGTTACGGGCCGACAGGGATGTACGAGCAGTACTTC
CASSYGPTGMYEQYF
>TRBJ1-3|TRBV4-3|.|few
TGCGCCAGCAGCCAAGAGTCAGCAGGGCCTGGAAACACCATATATTTT
CASSQESAGPGNTIYF
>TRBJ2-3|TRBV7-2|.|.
TGTGCCAGCAGCTTCCTCGGGGATACGCAGTATTTT
CASSFLGDTQYF
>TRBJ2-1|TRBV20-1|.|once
TGCAGTGCGCTAGCCCTCAATGAGCAGTTCTTC
CSALALNEQFF
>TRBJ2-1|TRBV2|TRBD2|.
TGTGCCAGCAGTGCTACTAGCGGCCAAAGCCGGTGGTTCTTC
CASSATSGQSRWFF
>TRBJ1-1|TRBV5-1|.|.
TGCGCCAGCAGCTTGGCTGTGGCAAACACTGAAGCTTTCTTT
CASSLAVANTEAFF
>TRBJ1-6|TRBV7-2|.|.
TGTGCCAGCAGCTTAGGCCCACGGCAGGGTGATAATTCACCCCTCCACTTT
CASSLGPRQGDNSPLHF
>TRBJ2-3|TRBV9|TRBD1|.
TGTGCCAGCAGCGTAGGACAGGGGCAGATAGATACGCAGTATTTT
CASSVGQGQIDTQYF
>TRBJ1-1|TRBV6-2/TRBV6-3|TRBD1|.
TGTGCCAGCAGTTACCCCGCTCGACAGGGGGGGACTGAAGCTTTCTTT
CASSYPARQGGTEAFF
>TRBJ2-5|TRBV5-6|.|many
TGTGCCAGCAGCTTGCTACGAGGAGTCCAAGAGACCCAGTACTTC
CASSLLRGVQETQYF